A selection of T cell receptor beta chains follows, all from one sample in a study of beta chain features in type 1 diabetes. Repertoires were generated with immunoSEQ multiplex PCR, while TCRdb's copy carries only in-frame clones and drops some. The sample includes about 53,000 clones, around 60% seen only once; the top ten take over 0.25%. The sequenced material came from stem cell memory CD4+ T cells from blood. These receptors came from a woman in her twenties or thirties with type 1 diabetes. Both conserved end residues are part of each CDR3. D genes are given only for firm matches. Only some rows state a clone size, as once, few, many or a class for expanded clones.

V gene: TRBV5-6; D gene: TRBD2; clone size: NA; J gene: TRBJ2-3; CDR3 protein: CASSLKTSGANTQYF; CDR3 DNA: TGTGCCAGCAGCTTAAAGACTAGCGGTGCGAATACGCAGTATTTT
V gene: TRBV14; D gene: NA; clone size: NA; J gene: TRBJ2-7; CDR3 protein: CASSQVGLSGPAPYEQYF; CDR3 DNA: TGTGCCAGCAGCCAAGTAGGTCTCAGCGGGCCTGCCCCCTACGAGCAGTACTTC
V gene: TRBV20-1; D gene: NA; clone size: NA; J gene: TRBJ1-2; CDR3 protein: CSAVISDGYTF; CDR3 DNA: TGCAGTGCCGTTATCAGCGATGGCTACACCTTC
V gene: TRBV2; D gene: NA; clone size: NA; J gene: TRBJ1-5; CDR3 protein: CASEEGLNQPQHF; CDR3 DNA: TGTGCCAGCGAGGAGGGGCTCAATCAGCCCCAGCATTTT
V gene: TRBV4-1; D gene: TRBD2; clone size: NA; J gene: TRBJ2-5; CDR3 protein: CASKGASGRQGQETQYF; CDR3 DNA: TGCGCCAGCAAGGGGGCTAGCGGGAGACAGGGCCAAGAGACCCAGTACTTC
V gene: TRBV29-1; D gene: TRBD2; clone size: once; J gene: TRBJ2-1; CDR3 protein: CSVDEWASGSNEQFF; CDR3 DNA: TGCAGCGTTGACGAATGGGCTAGCGGGAGCAATGAGCAGTTCTTC
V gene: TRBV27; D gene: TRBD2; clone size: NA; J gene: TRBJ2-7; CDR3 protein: CASSFPTSGPLTYEQYF; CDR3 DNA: TGTGCCAGCAGTTTCCCGACTAGCGGGCCCCTCACCTACGAGCAGTACTTC
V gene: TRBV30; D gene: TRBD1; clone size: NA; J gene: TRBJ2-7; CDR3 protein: CAWTRGQPNEQYF; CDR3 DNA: TGTGCCTGGACACGGGGACAGCCCAACGAGCAGTACTTC
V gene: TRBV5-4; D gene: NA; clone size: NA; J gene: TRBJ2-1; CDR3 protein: CASSLDWQGDYEQFF; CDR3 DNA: TGTGCCAGCAGCTTGGATTGGCAGGGGGACTATGAGCAGTTCTTC
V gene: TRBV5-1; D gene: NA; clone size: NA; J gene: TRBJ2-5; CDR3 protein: CASSLGPGVSETQYF; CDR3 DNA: TGCGCCAGCAGCTTGGGGCCGGGAGTTTCAGAGACCCAGTACTTC
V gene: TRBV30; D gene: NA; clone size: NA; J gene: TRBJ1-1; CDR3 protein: CACTRGSANTEAFF; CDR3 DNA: TGTGCCTGTACCCGCGGGTCGGCGAACACTGAAGCTTTCTTT
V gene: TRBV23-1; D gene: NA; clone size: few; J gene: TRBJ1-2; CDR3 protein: CASTKTRDYTF; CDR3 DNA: TGCGCCAGCACTAAAACCCGGGACTACACCTTC
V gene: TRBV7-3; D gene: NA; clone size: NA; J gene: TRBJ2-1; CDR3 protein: CASSFRRAPYNEQFF; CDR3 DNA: TGTGCCAGCAGCTTCCGCAGGGCCCCCTACAATGAGCAGTTCTTC
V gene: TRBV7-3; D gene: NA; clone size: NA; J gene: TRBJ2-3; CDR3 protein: CASSLGFLAPFTDTQYF; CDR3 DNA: TGTGCCAGCAGCTTAGGTTTCCTAGCGCCTTTCACAGATACGCAGTATTTT
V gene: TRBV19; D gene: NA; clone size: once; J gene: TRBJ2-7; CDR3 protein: CASSVQGGTYEQYF; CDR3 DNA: TGTGCCAGTAGTGTACAGGGGGGGACCTACGAGCAGTACTTC
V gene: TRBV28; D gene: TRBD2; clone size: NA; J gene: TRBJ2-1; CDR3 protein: CASTGGERIYNEQFF; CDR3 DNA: TGTGCCAGCACGGGAGGGGAAAGGATATACAATGAGCAGTTCTTC
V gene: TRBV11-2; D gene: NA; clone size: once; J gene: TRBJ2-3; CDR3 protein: CASSPWTALSTDTQYF; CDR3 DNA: TGTGCCAGCAGCCCTTGGACAGCCCTGAGCACAGATACGCAGTATTTT
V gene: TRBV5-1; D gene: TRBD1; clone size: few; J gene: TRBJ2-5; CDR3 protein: CASSPLPGGRETQYF; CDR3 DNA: TGCGCCAGCAGCCCCCTTCCAGGGGGAAGAGAGACCCAGTACTTC
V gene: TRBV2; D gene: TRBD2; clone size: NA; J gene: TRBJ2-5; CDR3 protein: CASNERELETQYF; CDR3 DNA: TGTGCCAGCAACGAGCGGGAGCTCGAGACCCAGTACTTC
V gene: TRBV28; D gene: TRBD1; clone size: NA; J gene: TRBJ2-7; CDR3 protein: CASTTATGVSYEQYF; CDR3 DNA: TGTGCCAGTACCACCGCGACAGGGGTCTCCTACGAGCAGTACTTC
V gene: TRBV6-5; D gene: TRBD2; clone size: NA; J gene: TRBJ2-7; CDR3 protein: CASSYSPTSGSYEQYF; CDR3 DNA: TGTGCCAGCAGTTATTCTCCGACTAGCGGCTCCTACGAGCAGTACTTC
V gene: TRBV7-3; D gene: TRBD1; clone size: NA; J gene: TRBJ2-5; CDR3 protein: CASSPTGLETQYF; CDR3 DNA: TGTGCCAGCAGCCCGACAGGGTTGGAGACCCAGTACTTC
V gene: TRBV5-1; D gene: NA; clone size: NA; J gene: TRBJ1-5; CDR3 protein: CASSLAGPTGNQPQHF; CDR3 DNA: TGCGCCAGCAGCTTGGCTGGGCCTACGGGCAATCAGCCCCAGCATTTT
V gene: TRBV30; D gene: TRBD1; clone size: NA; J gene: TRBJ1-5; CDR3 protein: CAWSVTGVNQPQHF; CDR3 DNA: TGTGCCTGGAGTGTAACAGGGGTCAATCAGCCCCAGCATTTT